The present T cell receptor beta chain was sequenced within a study of PD-1 blockade in mismatch repair-deficient tumors. This table comes from immunoSEQ multiplex PCR, and its TCRdb copy is limited to in-frame clones, with some not included. The sample contains roughly 40,000 clones, more than 75% of which appear only once. Germline CDR1 is LNHNV and CDR2 is YYDKDF (reference sequence). The CDR3 is 13 amino acids. The V end was cut by 5 bases, the J end by 1 base, with 8 bases between. The TCR comes from an adult with mismatch repair-deficient cancer. The source material was peripheral blood, sampled approximately 80 weeks after starting pembrolizumab. The gene calls are TRBV15 and TRBJ2-5; D may be TRBD1 (6 bases). The CDR3 bases are TGTGCCACCAGCTGGACAGTCCAAGAGACCCAGTACTTC. This codes for CATSWTVQETQYF.